These 10 T cell receptor beta chains originate from one sample sequenced in a study of blood T cells in healthy people across ages. The second PCR ran roughly 7 to 11 cycles with a sample-barcoded 5' primer and J-beta primers. Using its own MiXCR run on the 5' RACE reads, TCRdb lists one record per CDR3 protein. The top ten clones hold about 11% of a sample with about 1.6 million distinct CDR3 sequences, about 35% of them seen once. Source material: blood. These receptors all come from a woman aged 30 to 39 in good health.

The chain recombines TRBV7-9 with TRBJ1-2, with TRBD1 as a possible D gene (5 bases). Germline V gene lookup returns CDR1 SEHNR and CDR2 FQNEAQ (reference sequence). V shed 3 bases and J shed 4 bases, with 12 bases lying between them. This CDR3 has 14 amino acids. The DNA of the CDR3 is TGTGCCAGCAGCTTTCCAGGGTATTCCTATGGCTACACCTTC. It yields the protein CASSFPGYSYGYTF.

A note on this clonotype: A much larger clone lies a single base off, so this may be a read error. The rearrangement joins TRBV6-1 to TRBJ2-5; D remains unclear. The germline V gene has CDR1 MNHNS and CDR2 SASEGT. The ends were cut back, 7 bases at V and 1 base at J, with 7 bases in the middle. This CDR3 spans 12 amino acids. CDR3 DNA: TGTGCCAGCATGGGGATCCAAGAGACCCAGTACTTC. Protein sequence: CASMGIQETQYF.

This chain connects TRBV2 to TRBJ2-1; 9 nucleotides match TRBD1. Per the germline V gene, CDR1 is SNHLY and CDR2 is FYNNEI. Trimming took 6 bases from V and 6 from J; bases not matched to a gene: 9. The CDR3 is 15 residues long. The CDR3 reads CASRPGTGMFNEQFF. CDR3 nucleotide sequence: TGTGCCAGCAGGCCCGGGACAGGGATGTTCAATGAGCAGTTCTTC.

The J gene is TRBJ1-1, the V gene TRBV7-9; possibly TRBD1 for D (5 bases). Germline lookup yields CDR1 SEHNR and CDR2 FQNEAQ (reference sequence). The ends were cut back, 6 bases at V and 1 base at J, with 12 bases in the middle. CDR3 length: 14 amino acids. The CDR3 sequence is CASRDISTNTEAFF. Written as DNA, the CDR3 is TGTGCCAGCAGGGACATTTCGACGAACACTGAAGCTTTCTTT.

As regards this clonotype: Germline and junction disagree at one end, which may indicate a read error. The rearrangement uses TRBV7-3 and TRBJ2-6, with D possibly matching TRBD1 (6 bases). Germline CDR1 reads SGHTA; CDR2 reads FQGTGA. This CDR3 region has 17 residues. The CDR3 here is CACSSKTGRSGADVLTF. In DNA form, the CDR3 reads TGTGCCTGCAGCTCTAAGACAGGCCGCTCTGGGGCCGACGTCCTGACTTTC.

Notes on this clonotype: A single base separates this from a much larger clone, so it may be a read error. The chain has TRBV7-2 and TRBJ2-5; the D gene is possibly TRBD2 (6 bases). With 2 bases removed from V and 6 bases from J, the gap between germline ends came to 10 bases. This CDR3 has 13 residues. CDR1 and CDR2 from the germline V gene are SGHTA and FQGNSA. CDR3: CASSLSWTKTQYF. The CDR3 DNA reads as TGTGCCAGCAGCTTAAGCTGGACTAAGACCCAGTACTTC.

Written as DNA, the CDR3 is TGTGCCAGCAGCCAAGATGGGTGGTCACGCTGCGAGCAGTACTTC. Translating it yields CASSQDGWSRCEQYF. This chain links TRBV3-1 with TRBJ2-5; D remains ambiguous. Near its end, the DNA agrees better with TRBJ2-7, so the J call may be wrong. Per germline, CDR1 LGHDT and CDR2 YNNKEL (reference sequence). The CDR3 length is 15 residues.

This clonotype occurred a few times. The rearrangement joins TRBV5-1 to TRBJ2-7, with TRBD2 matching 14 bases. The CDR3 runs to 16 residues. CDR1 SGHRS and CDR2 YFSETQ come from the germline V gene. V lost 4 bases and J lost 6; bases outside the gene matches: 9. This CDR3 reads CASSARLAGGPSEQYF. The CDR3 coding sequence is TGCGCCAGCAGCGCGAGACTAGCGGGAGGGCCTTCCGAGCAGTACTTC. Full variable domain (remainder filled in from reference TRBV5-1 and TRBJ2-7): KAGVTQTPRYLIKTRGQQVTLSCSPISGHRSVSWYQQTPGQGLQFLFEYFSETQRNKGNFPGRFSGRQFSNSRSEMNVSTLELGDSALYLCASSARLAGGPSEQYFGPGTRLTVT.

V gene TRBV5-6 combines with J gene TRBJ2-3; D unclear. The CDR3 covers 14 residues. V lost 2 bases and J 4 bases, leaving 11 bases between the germline ends. From germline, CDR1 is SGHDT and CDR2 YYEEEE. The DNA of the CDR3 is TGTGCCAGCAGCTTAGGGTCGAGAGCAGATACGCAGTATTTT. Its protein is CASSLGSRADTQYF.

V usage is TRBV4-1 and J usage is TRBJ1-2, with D unclear. The CDR3 has 14 residues. Trimming removed 0 bases from V and 7 bases from J, with 12 bases in between. From germline, CDR1 is MGHRA and CDR2 YSYEKL. In DNA form, the CDR3 reads TGCGCCAGCAGCCAAGAGGCGATGCCGGCTGGCTACACCTTC. This codes for CASSQEAMPAGYTF.